The entry below gives a single T cell receptor (beta chain) sequence along with its context. What it binds is not known. The length of the CDR3 is 11 residues. Germline V gene lookup returns CDR1 SQVTM and CDR2 ANQGSEA. V lost 8 bases and J lost 5; bases outside the gene matches: 6. The method was immunoSEQ multiplex PCR; TCRdb's version includes in-frame clones alone and lacks a portion of them. The sample has some 14,000 clones; 80% to 85% are singletons. These data originate in a study of CD4+ T cells in melanoma. Whole-study findings and limits: A reported correlation linked neoantigen-specific CD4+ T cells to CD8+, macrophage and B cell function.

The receptor was isolated from a human donor with melanoma. Sequenced: cells from a culture (not recorded whether cultured in vitro). V is TRBV29-1 and J is TRBJ2-7; TRBD1 matches 7 bases. The CDR3 loop reads CSPGQKDEQYF. In DNA form, the CDR3 reads TGCAGCCCGGGACAGAAGGACGAGCAGTACTTC.